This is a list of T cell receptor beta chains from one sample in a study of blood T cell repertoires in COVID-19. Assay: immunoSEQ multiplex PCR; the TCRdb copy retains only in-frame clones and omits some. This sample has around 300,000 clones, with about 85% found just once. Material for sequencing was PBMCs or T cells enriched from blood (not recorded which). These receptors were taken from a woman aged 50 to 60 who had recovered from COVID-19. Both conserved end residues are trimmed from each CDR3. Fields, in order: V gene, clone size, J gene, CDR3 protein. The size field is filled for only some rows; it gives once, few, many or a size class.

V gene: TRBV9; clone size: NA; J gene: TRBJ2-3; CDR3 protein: ASSLAGGFGDTQY
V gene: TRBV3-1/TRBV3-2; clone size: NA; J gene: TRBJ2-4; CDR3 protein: ASSQEGGGNIQY
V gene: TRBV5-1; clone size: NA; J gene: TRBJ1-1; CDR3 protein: ASSGGAYTEAF
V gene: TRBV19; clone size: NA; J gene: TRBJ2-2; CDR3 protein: ASSLEGPTSAGELF
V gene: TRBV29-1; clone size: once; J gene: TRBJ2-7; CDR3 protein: AGLGTYEQY
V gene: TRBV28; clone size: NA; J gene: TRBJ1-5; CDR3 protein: ASSTPYGVGGH
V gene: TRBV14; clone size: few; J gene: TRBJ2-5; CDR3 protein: ASSQRLDYGTQY
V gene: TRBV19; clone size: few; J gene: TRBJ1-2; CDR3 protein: ASRNNPGSGRWDYGYT
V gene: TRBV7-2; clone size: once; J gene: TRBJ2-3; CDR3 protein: ASSLTSGRDTQY
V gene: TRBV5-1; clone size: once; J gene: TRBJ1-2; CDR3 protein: ASRPGQNNYGYT
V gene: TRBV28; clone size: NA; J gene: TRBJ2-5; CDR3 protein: ASSRLQETQY
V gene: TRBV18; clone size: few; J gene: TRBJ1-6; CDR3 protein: ASSPDTPSPLH
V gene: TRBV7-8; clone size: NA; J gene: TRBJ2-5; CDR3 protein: ASSLTRVEETQY
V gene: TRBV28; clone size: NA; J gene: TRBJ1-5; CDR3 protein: ASSSMGQGDQPQH
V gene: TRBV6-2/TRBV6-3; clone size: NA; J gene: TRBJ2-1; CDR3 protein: ASSPEGLYIGF
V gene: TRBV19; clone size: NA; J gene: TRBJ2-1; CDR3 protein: ASSITGQLPYNEQF
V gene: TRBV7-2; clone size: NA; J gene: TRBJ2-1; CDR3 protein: ASSLIPGTGVSEQF
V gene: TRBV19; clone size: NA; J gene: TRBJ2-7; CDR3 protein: ASSGTGTLHYEQY
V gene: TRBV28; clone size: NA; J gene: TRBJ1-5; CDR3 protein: ASSPRDRVMQPQH
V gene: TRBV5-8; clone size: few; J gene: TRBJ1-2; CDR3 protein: ASSPLQGPGTLNYGYT
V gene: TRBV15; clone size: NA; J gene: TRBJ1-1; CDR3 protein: ATSRGDSWTEAF
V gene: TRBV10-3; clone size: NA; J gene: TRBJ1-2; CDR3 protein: AISEGGHGYT
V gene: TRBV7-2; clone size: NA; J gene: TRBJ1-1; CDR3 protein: ASSRQGNTEAF
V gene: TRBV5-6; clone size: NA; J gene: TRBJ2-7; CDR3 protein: ASSLGPPGLAGAYEQY
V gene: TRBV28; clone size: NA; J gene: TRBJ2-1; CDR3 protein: ASSLRTWTYNEQF
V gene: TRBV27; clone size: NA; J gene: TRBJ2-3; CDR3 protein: ASSLSIQNGDTQY
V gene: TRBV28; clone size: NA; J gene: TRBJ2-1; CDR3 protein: ASSRPLAGVNNEQF
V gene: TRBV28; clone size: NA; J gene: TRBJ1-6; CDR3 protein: ASSPGTVNSPLH
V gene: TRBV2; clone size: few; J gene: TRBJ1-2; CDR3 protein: ASRHRDVGYT
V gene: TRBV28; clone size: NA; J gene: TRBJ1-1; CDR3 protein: ASSWGGGAAEAF
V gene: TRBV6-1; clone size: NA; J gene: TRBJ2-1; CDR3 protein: ASSEGAEYNEQF
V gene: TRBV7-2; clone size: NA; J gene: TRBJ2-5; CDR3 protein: ASSSTTSENFGTQY
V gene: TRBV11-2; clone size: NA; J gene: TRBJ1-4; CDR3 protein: ASSFDRDREKLF
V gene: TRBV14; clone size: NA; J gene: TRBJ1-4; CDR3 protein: ASSQAITGKLF
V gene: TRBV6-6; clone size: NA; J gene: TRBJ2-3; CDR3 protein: ASSPSGRDTQY